This entry describes one TCR beta chain. Using immunoSEQ multiplex PCR, the repertoire was profiled, and TCRdb retains in-frame clones only, with some absent. This table holds over 60,000 clones, around 93% found once. Germline values: CDR1 SGHVS, CDR2 FQNEAQ. J gave up 4 bases and V 2 bases, and 4 bases lay outside the gene matches. The CDR3 consists of 14 residues. These data are taken from a study of T cell changes during pregnancy in multiple sclerosis. This sequence originates from a female donor with multiple sclerosis, enrolled in a pregnancy study. The rearrangement uses TRBV7-8 and TRBJ2-7, with 8 nucleotides matching TRBD2. The sequences come from peripheral blood, collected in the first trimester of pregnancy. The CDR3 reads CASSLLAGGYEQYF. In DNA form, the CDR3 reads TGTGCCAGCAGCTTACTGGCGGGGGGATACGAGCAGTACTTC.